Below, 10 T cell receptor beta chains from the same sample are listed, as sequenced in a study of blood T cells in healthy people across ages. A second PCR, run for roughly 7 to 12 cycles, used a sample-barcoded 5' primer plus a J-beta primer mix. TCRdb used MiXCR to reprocess the 5' RACE reads, holding one entry per CDR3 protein. The data contain around 1.1 million distinct CDR3 sequences, around two fifths of them singletons. Sample: blood. The receptors originated from a man aged 18-30 years in good health.

The CDR3 is CSLKRGQETQYF. The CDR3, as DNA: TGCAGTTTAAAGCGGGGTCAAGAGACCCAGTACTTC. The chain couples TRBV20-1 to TRBJ2-5, with 7 bases aligning to TRBD2. V gave up 8 bases and J gave up 2 bases; unmatched junction bases: 5. From germline, CDR1 is DFQATT and CDR2 SNEGSKA (reference sequence). The CDR3 runs to 12 residues.

This clonotype was counted only a few times. The chain employs TRBV6-1 and TRBJ1-2; D remains unclear. CDR1 is MNHNS, CDR2 SASEGT, per germline. This CDR3 is 15 amino acids long. Trimming removed 3 bases from V and 4 bases from J, with 15 bases in between. CDR3 region: CASSEPGTPSYGYTF. CDR3 nucleotide sequence: TGTGCCAGCAGTGAGCCGGGCACTCCTTCCTATGGCTACACCTTC.

The chain employs TRBV3-1 and TRBJ1-1, with no clear D. CDR3 length equals 12 residues. Germline V gene lookup returns CDR1 LGHDT and CDR2 YNNKEL (reference sequence). Trimming took off 8 bases at V and 0 bases at J, with 7 bases between the two ends. The CDR3 region is CASHSLNTEAFF. In DNA form, the CDR3 reads TGTGCCAGCCACAGCTTGAACACTGAAGCTTTCTTT.

The rearrangement links TRBV20-1 to TRBJ1-1; 7 bases align to TRBD1. Germline assignment: CDR1 DFQATT and CDR2 SNEGSKA (reference sequence). Trimming at V came to 2 bases and at J to 3 bases, leaving 3 bases not matched to a gene. CDR3 length equals 13 residues. The CDR3 loop reads CSARTDRYTEAFF. In DNA form, the CDR3 reads TGCAGTGCTAGAACGGACAGGTACACTGAAGCTTTCTTT.

The rearrangement links TRBV7-9 to TRBJ2-3, with 9 bases matching TRBD1. With 5 bases clipped from V and 4 bases from J, the junction kept 13 bases outside the gene matches. Germline V gives CDR1 SEHNR, CDR2 FQNEAQ (reference sequence). The CDR3 covers 17 residues. CDR3 loop: CASSPSWDRVSADTQYF. CDR3 nucleotide sequence: TGTGCCAGCAGCCCCTCGTGGGACAGGGTTAGTGCAGATACGCAGTATTTT.

Regarding this clonotype: One end of the junction is discordant with germline, which a read error may explain. The chain uses TRBV12-3 or TRBV12-4 and TRBJ2-7; D may be TRBD2 (5 bases). The CDR3 has 15 residues. The CDR3 nucleotides read TGTGCCAGCAGTCCTGGACTGGAGAGCTCCTACGAGCGGTACTTC. Translated: CASSPGLESSYERYF.

This clonotype occurred many times. V is TRBV6-5 and J is TRBJ1-5; 8 bases match TRBD1. V gave up 5 bases and J gave up 4 bases; unmatched junction bases: 1. CDR3 size: 13 residues. Germline CDR1 reads MNHEY; CDR2 reads SVGAGI. CDR3 sequence (DNA): TGTGCCAGCAGTCAGGGGGCAAATCAGCCCCAGCATTTT. This codes for CASSQGANQPQHF.

This sequence joins TRBV4-1 and TRBJ2-7, with D uncertain. The DNA end is a closer match to TRBJ2-5, so the J assignment may be wrong. From germline, CDR1 is MGHRA and CDR2 YSYEKL. The CDR3 has 14 residues. For the CDR3, the DNA is TGCGCCAGCAGCCAAGATTTGGCGGTGGAGACCCAGTACTTC. Translation gives CASSQDLAVETQYF.

This clonotype occurred a few times. The chain couples TRBV18 to TRBJ1-1, with D maybe TRBD1 (6 bases). CDR3 length equals 13 residues. CDR1 KGHSH and CDR2 LQKENI come from the germline V gene. V gave up 8 bases and J gave up 1 base, with 11 bases separating them. CDR3 nucleotides: TGTGCCAGCAAACGGACAGCGAACACTGAAGCTTTCTTT. It is translated as CASKRTANTEAFF. Full variable domain (outside the CDR3, taken from reference TRBV18 and TRBJ1-1): NAGVMQNPRHLVRRRGQEARLRCSPMKGHSHVYWYRQLPEEGLKFMVYLQKENIIDESGMPKERFSAEFPKEGPSILRIQQVVRGDSAAYFCASKRTANTEAFFGQGTRLTVV.

This chain links TRBV12-3 or TRBV12-4 with TRBJ1-3, with D unclear. The length of the CDR3 is 16 residues. V gave up 2 bases and J gave up 0 bases, with 11 bases separating them. The CDR3: CASSLSSGSSGNTIYF. CDR3 bases: TGTGCCAGCAGTTTAAGCTCGGGAAGCTCTGGAAACACCATATATTTT.